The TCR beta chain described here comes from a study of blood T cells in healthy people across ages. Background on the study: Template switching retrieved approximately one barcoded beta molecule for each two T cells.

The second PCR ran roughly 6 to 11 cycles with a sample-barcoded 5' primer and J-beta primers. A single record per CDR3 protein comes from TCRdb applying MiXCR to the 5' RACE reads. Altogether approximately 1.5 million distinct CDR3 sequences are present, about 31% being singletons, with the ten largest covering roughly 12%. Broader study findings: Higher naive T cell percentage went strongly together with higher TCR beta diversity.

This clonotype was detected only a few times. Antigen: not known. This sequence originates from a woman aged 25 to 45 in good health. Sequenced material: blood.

The CDR3: CASSVGGSSGTSSYNEQFF. The CDR3 nucleotides are TGTGCCAGCAGCGTAGGTGGGAGTAGCGGGACAAGCTCCTACAATGAGCAGTTCTTC. The genes are TRBV9 and TRBJ2-1; TRBD2 matches at 8 bases. Germline assignment: CDR1 SGDLS and CDR2 YYNGEE. The CDR3 extends over 19 amino acids. V lost 0 bases to trimming and J lost 0 bases; unmatched junction nucleotides: 11.